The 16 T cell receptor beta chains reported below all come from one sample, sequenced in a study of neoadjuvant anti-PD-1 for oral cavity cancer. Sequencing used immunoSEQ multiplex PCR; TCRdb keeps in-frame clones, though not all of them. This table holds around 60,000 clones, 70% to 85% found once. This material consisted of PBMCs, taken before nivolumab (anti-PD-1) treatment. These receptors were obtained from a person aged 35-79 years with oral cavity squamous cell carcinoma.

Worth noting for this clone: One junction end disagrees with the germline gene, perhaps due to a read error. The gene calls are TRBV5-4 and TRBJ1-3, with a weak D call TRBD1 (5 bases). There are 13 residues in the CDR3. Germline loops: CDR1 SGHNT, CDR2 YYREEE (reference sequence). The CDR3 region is CASREISGNTIYF. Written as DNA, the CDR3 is TGTGCAAGCAGGGAGATCTCTGGAAACACCATATATTTT.

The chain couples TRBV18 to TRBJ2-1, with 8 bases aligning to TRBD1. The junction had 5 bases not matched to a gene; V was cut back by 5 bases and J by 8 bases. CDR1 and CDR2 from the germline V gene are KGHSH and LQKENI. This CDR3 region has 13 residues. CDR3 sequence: CASSTSGGHEQFF. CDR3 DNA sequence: TGTGCCAGCTCAACGTCAGGGGGCCATGAGCAGTTCTTC.

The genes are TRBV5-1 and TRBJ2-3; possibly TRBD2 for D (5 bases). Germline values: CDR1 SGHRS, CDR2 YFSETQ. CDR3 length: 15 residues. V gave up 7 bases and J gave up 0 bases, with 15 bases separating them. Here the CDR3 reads CASSLSGTSTDTQYF. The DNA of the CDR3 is TGCGCCAGCTCTTTAAGCGGAACTAGCACAGATACGCAGTATTTT.

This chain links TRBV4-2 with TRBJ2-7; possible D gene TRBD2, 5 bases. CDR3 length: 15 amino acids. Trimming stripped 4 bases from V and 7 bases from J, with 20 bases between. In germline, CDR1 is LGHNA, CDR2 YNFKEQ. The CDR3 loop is CASSPSGRAAFEQYF. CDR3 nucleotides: TGTGCCAGCAGCCCGTCCGGGCGGGCCGCCTTTGAGCAGTACTTC.

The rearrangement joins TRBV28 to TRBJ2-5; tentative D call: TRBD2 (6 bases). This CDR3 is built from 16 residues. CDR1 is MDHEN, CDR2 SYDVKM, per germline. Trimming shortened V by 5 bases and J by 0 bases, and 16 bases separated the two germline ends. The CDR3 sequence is CASSPADSGNQETQYF. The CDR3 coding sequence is TGTGCCAGCAGTCCCGCAGATAGCGGAAACCAAGAGACCCAGTACTTC.

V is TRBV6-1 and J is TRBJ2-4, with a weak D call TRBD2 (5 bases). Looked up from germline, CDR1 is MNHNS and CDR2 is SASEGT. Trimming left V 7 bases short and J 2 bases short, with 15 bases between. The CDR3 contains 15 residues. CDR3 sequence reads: CASTLYEGPKNIQYF. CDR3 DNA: TGTGCCAGCACCCTTTACGAGGGCCCCAAAAACATTCAGTACTTC.

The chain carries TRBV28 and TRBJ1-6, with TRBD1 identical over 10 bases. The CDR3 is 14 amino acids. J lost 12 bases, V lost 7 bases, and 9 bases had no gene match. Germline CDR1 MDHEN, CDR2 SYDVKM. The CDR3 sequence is CASKTGGRGEPLHF. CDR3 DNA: TGTGCCAGCAAGACAGGGGGCCGCGGGGAACCCCTCCACTTT.

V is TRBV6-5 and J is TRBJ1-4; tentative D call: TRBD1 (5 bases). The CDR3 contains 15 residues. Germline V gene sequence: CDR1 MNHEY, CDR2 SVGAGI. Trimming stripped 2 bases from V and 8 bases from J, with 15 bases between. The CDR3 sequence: CASSYLSQGDEKLFF. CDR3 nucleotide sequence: TGTGCCAGCAGTTACCTATCACAAGGGGACGAAAAACTGTTTTTT.

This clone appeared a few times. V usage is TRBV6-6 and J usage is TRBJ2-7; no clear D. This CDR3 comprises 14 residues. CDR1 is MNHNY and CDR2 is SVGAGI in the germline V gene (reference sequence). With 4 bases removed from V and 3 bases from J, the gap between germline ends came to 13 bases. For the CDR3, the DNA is TGTGCCAGCAGTTTTACAATCACAGACTACGAGCAGTACTTC. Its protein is CASSFTITDYEQYF.

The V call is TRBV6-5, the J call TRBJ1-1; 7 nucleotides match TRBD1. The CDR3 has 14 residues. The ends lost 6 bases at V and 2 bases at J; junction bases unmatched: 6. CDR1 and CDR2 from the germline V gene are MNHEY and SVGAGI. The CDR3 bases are TGTGCCAGCAGAGGTCGACAGGGCAACACTGAAGCTTTCTTT. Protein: CASRGRQGNTEAFF.

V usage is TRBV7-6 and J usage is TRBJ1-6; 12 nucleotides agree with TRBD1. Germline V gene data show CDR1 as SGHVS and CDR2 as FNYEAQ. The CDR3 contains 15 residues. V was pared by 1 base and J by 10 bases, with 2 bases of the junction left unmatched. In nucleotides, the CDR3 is TGTGCCAGCAGCTTAGAGGGACAGGGGGCGTCACCCCTCCACTTT. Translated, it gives CASSLEGQGASPLHF. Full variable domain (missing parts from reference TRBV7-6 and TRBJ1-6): GAGVSQSPRYKVTKRGQDVALRCDPISGHVSLYWYRQALGQGPEFLTYFNYEAQQDKSGLPNDRFSAERPEGSISTLTIQRTEQRDSAMYRCASSLEGQGASPLHFGNGTRLTVT.

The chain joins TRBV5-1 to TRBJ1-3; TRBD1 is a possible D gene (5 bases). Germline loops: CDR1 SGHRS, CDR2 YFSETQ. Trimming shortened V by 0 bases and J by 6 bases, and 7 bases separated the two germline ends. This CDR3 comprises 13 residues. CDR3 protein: CASSLVGENTIYF. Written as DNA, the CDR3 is TGCGCCAGCAGCTTGGTAGGGGAAAACACCATATATTTT.

As DNA, the CDR3 is TGTGCCAGCAGCTACAGGACAGGGGAGGGGGGTGATACGCAGTATTTT. This codes for CASSYRTGEGGDTQYF. This chain connects TRBV11-2 to TRBJ2-3, with 9 bases identical to TRBD1. With 4 bases clipped from V and 6 bases from J, the junction kept 11 bases outside the gene matches. The CDR3 totals 16 residues. CDR1 and CDR2 (germline): SGHAT, FQNNGV.

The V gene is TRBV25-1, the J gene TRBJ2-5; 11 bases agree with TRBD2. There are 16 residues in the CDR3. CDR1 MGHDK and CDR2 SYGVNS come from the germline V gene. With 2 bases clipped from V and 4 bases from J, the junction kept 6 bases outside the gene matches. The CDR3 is CASSELAGGSRETQYF. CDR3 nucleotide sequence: TGTGCCAGCAGTGAACTAGCGGGGGGATCCCGAGAGACCCAGTACTTC.

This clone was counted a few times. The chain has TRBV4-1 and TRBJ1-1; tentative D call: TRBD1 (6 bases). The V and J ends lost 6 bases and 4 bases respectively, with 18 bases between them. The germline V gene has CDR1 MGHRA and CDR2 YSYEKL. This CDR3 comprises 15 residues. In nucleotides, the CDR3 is TGCGCCAGCAGTCCCTCGGGGGTAGGGGGCACTGAAGCTTTCTTT. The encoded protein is CASSPSGVGGTEAFF.

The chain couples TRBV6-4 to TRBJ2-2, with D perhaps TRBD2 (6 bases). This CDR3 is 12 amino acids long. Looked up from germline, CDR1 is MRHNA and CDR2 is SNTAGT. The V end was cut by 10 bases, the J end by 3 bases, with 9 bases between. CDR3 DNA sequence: TGTGCCACCGGGACTGACACCGGGGAGCTGTTTTTT. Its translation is CATGTDTGELFF.